This T cell receptor (beta chain) was identified during a study of blood T cell repertoires in COVID-19. The CDR3 length is 14 residues. After removal of 5 bases from V and 0 bases from J, the junction contained 4 bases not matched to a gene. Germline values: CDR1 SEHNR, CDR2 FQNEAQ (reference sequence). The table came from immunoSEQ multiplex PCR; TCRdb's copy has only in-frame clones and leaves some out. Here the sample spans 60,000 to 70,000 clones, roughly 85% being singletons. The sample taken for sequencing was peripheral blood. The receptor was derived from a middle-aged man with acute or convalescent COVID-19. The rearrangement joins TRBV7-9 to TRBJ2-7, with 7 bases aligning to TRBD2. The DNA for the CDR3 is TGTGCCAGCAGCCCCCGGGACTACTCCTACGAGCAGTACTTC. It codes for CASSPRDYSYEQYF. Combining the CDR3 with reference TRBV7-9 and TRBJ2-7 gives the whole variable domain DTGVSQNPRHKITKRGQNVTFRCDPISEHNRLYWYRQTLGQGPEFLTYFQNEAQLEKSRLLSDRFSAERPKGSFSTLEIQRTEQGDSAMYLCASSPRDYSYEQYFGPGTRLTVT.